Given below is one TCR beta chain in context. This clone's antigen is unknown. The record originates from a study of CXCR3-negative and CXCR3-positive naive CD8 T cells (dated by TCRdb to about 2019). Regarding the research as a whole: About 150 million TRB reads were obtained in total, roughly 1.5 +/- 0.3 million reads per library. For the TRBV-TRBJ cluster analysis, the naive subsets came from 5 or 6 donors, while the memory cells came from 3 donors. Diversity and physicochemical repertoire analyses covered about a dozen donors pooled from two independent experiments. Paper-wide results and their limitations: Because surface CD5, which is linked to self-reactivity in mice, was comparable between the naive subsets, TCR interaction strength was also inferred from the physicochemical properties of TRB CDR3s. Compared with CXCR3-negative naive cells, CXCR3-positive naive cells had TRB CDR3s with higher hydrophobicity (lower Kidera factor 4), lower energy, and higher strength and volume indices. Both naive subsets had comparably high repertoire diversity, while memory CD8+ T cells had much lower repertoire diversity. Freshly isolated PBMCs were used for most assays because CXCR3 expression partially decreased after cryopreservation. Naive CXCR3-negative and CXCR3-positive cells from the same donor showed similar TRBV-TRBJ usage, whereas memory cells showed distinct patterns.

From cysteine to phenylalanine, the CDR3 is 15 amino acids long. No DNA appears here. Reading the germline V gene gives CDR1 SGHTA and CDR2 FQGNSA. Each CD8+ T cell subset was flow-sorted in triplicate, with fewer than 350,000 cells per subset placed directly into RLT lysis buffer. To exclude memory contaminants, naive CD8+ T cells were stringently defined as CD45RO-CCR7+CD27+CD95-. Peripheral blood mononuclear cells were isolated from buffy coats by standard density gradient centrifugation. A FACSAria III was used to flow-sort naive CXCR3-negative and CXCR3-positive CD8+ T cells. An RNeasy Mini Kit was used to extract total RNA from the sorted cells. The data were produced on a NextSeq 550. The Human TCR Profiling Kit (MiLaboratory) was used to make UMI-labeled 5' RACE TRB cDNA libraries. cDNA synthesis used the entire amount of extracted RNA, and PCR amplification then used the entire amount of cDNA produced. Libraries were prepared in parallel using an identical number of PCR cycles. Under the source paper's analysis protocol: With a requirement of at least two reads per UMI, MIGEC and MiXCR extracted about 50,000 +/- 10,000 unique UMI-labeled TRB cDNA molecules per library. On average, each library contained roughly 40,000 +/- 10,000 functional in-frame TRB CDR3 nucleotide clonotypes without stop codons. After each sample was downsampled to 5000 UMI-labeled TRB molecules, VDJtools was used to calculate diversity metrics such as normalized Shannon-Wiener and Chao1. Clonotype-size-weighted physicochemical properties of the central five CDR3 residues (interaction energy, strength, volume and Kidera factor 4) were computed in VDJtools. The reads were reprocessed in TCRdb, with one entry per CDR3 protein sequence and no accompanying DNA. The V and J calls, along with clone size, are taken from TCRdb and not from the paper's own processing. This sample's table contains approximately 62,000 distinct CDR3 sequences. About 4.5% of the sample comes from the top ten.

This TCR came from a human donor in good health. Some clones in this sample may be carry-over from other donors' samples. Recombination connected TRBV7-2 to TRBJ2-1; TCRdb proposes TRBD1, but this gene call is untestable without DNA. The sample taken for sequencing was naive CXCR3- CD8+ T cells from blood. The intended sense of this specimen's cell subset or site label: CD45RO-CCR7+CD27+CD95- naive CD8+ T cells lacking CXCR3 (TNR3-). CDR3 protein: CASSLLDTPGSEQFF.